These T cell receptor beta chains were read from a single sample in a study of metastatic and nonmetastatic thyroid tumors. MiXCR was used by TCRdb to re-call the PCR reads. Among about 40,000 clones listed, about an eighth were seen once. Specimen: blood. These receptors were obtained from a female donor with papillary thyroid cancer or a benign thyroid nodule (not recorded which). Some clones in this sample may be carry-over from other donors' samples. The CDR3 runs from the conserved cysteine through the conserved F or W. D genes are given only for firm matches. Only part of the rows carry a size: once, few, many, or a class if the clone is expanded.

abundance	v_gene	d_gene	j_gene	CDR3aa	CDR3nt
many	TRBV28	TRBD2	TRBJ2-3	CASRPTLGRERVGGTDTQYF	TGTGCCAGCAGACCGACCCTCGGGAGGGAGAGGGTGGGAGGCACAGATACGCAGTATTTT
many	TRBV28	NA	TRBJ1-5	CASSLGFQPQHF	TGTGCCAGCAGTTTAGGGTTTCAGCCCCAGCATTTT
many	TRBV12-3/TRBV12-4	TRBD1	TRBJ1-1	CASRRYRGNTEAFF	TGTGCCAGCAGACGCTACAGGGGTAACACTGAAGCTTTCTTT
many	TRBV20-1	NA	TRBJ2-1	CSADASRETSYNGQFF	TGCAGTGCTGACGCTAGCAGGGAAACCTCCTACAATGGGCAGTTCTTC
many	TRBV20-1	TRBD1	TRBJ1-2	CSARIGQDSSGGYGYTF	TGCAGTGCTAGAATAGGACAGGACAGCTCGGGGGGCTATGGCTACACCTTC
many	TRBV4-1	TRBD2	TRBJ2-3	CASSTRTSGRAGTDTQYF	TGCGCCAGCAGCACCCGGACTAGCGGGAGGGCCGGTACAGATACGCAGTATTTT
few	TRBV6-2/TRBV6-3	NA	TRBJ2-3	CASIQCTLSTDTQYF	TGTGCCAGCATACAGTGTACCCTTAGCACAGATACGCAGTATTTT
many	TRBV6-1	NA	TRBJ1-1	CASSQQGNTEAFF	TGTGCCAGCAGTCAGCAGGGCAACACTGAAGCTTTCTTT
few	TRBV28	NA	TRBJ2-1	CASSLSFASWFNEQFF	TGTGCCAGCAGTTTATCCTTCGCTAGCTGGTTCAATGAGCAGTTCTTC
many	TRBV12-3/TRBV12-4	NA	TRBJ1-1	CASSLMYGYTEAFF	TGTGCCAGCAGTTTAATGTATGGGTACACTGAAGCTTTCTTT
many	TRBV30	TRBD1	TRBJ2-2	CAWRGQGTGELFF	TGTGCCTGGAGGGGACAGGGAACCGGGGAGCTGTTTTTT
many	TRBV6-4	NA	TRBJ1-5	CASNGLRGRQPQHF	TGTGCCAGCAATGGCCTTCGAGGACGTCAGCCCCAGCATTTT
many	TRBV27	NA	TRBJ2-3	CASSVMGTDTQYF	TGTGCCAGCAGTGTAATGGGCACAGATACGCAGTATTTT
many	TRBV5-1	NA	TRBJ2-7	CASSKDPTGEQYF	TGCGCCAGCAGCAAGGACCCCACGGGGGAGCAGTACTTC
few	TRBV28	TRBD2	TRBJ2-1	CASSSVLSGREHEQFF	TGTGCCAGCAGTTCCGTCCTGAGCGGGAGGGAACATGAGCAGTTCTTC
NA	TRBV5-4	TRBD1	TRBJ2-5	CASSPGQGETQYF	TGTGCCAGCAGCCCAGGACAGGGGGAGACCCAGTACTTC
many	TRBV27	TRBD1	TRBJ1-6	CASSRARDRGGSPLHF	TGTGCCAGCAGTCGCGCCAGGGACAGGGGGGGTTCACCCCTCCACTTT
many	TRBV7-2	NA	TRBJ1-1	CASSLVSVNTEAFF	TGTGCCAGCAGCTTAGTGTCGGTGAACACTGAAGCTTTCTTT